What follows are 22 T cell receptor beta chains derived from one specimen sequenced in a study of T cell responses to AZD1222 COVID-19 vaccine. The repertoire was sequenced with immunoSEQ multiplex PCR; TCRdb's copy has only in-frame clones and lacks some. This table holds 100,000 or so clones, around nine tenths found once. The material was peripheral blood, obtained on day 0 of AZD1222 vaccination. The source of these receptors is an adult in good health.

The chain is built from TRBV5-4 and TRBJ1-2; D uncertain. Trimming left V 0 bases short and J 4 bases short, with 7 bases between. The CDR3 has 13 amino acids. Germline CDR1 and CDR2: SGHNT and YYREEE (reference sequence). This CDR3 reads CASSLVRAYGYTF. The CDR3 DNA reads as TGTGCCAGCAGCTTGGTCCGGGCCTATGGCTACACCTTC.

As to this clone: Its ends do not fully match the called genes, so a read error is possible. The chain joins TRBV5-1 to TRBJ2-4, with 7 bases lining up with TRBD1. The CDR3 length is 16 residues. Germline loops: CDR1 SGHRS, CDR2 YFSETQ. CDR3 sequence reads: CASSATTGSAKNIQYF. In DNA form, the CDR3 reads TGTGCCAGCAGCGCTACGACAGGGTCAGCCAAAAACATTCAGTACTTC.

The genes are TRBV6-5 and TRBJ1-6; 9 bases agree with TRBD1. J was trimmed by 10 bases and V by 8 bases; bases with no gene match: 12. Germline V gene sequence: CDR1 MNHEY, CDR2 SVGAGI. The CDR3 extends over 15 amino acids. The CDR3 bases are TGTGCCAGCGCACTACCACAGGGGGCTGACTCACCCCTCCACTTT. Residues: CASALPQGADSPLHF.

As regards this clone: The same CDR3 arises from other DNA sequences in this sample as well. The V gene is TRBV3-1 (or the pseudogene TRBV3-2), the J gene TRBJ1-5; D call uncertain. Trimming pared 1 base from V and 2 bases from J, leaving 3 bases between. Looked up from germline, CDR1 is LGHDT and CDR2 is YNNKEL (reference sequence). CDR3 length equals 13 residues. CDR3 protein: CASSQGGNQPQHF. CDR3 in DNA: TGTGCCAGCAGCCAAGGTGGCAATCAGCCCCAGCATTTT.

This chain joins TRBV3-1 (or the pseudogene TRBV3-2) and TRBJ2-1; D not resolved. There are 17 residues in the CDR3. The V and J ends lost 0 bases and 6 bases respectively, with 18 bases between them. Germline lookup yields CDR1 LGHDT and CDR2 YNNKEL (reference sequence). The CDR3 nucleotides are TGTGCCAGCAGCCAAGACACTGGGCACCTTGGTATCAATGAGCAGTTCTTC. It yields the protein CASSQDTGHLGINEQFF.

V gene TRBV18 combines with J gene TRBJ1-3, with D perhaps matching TRBD1 (5 bases). The germline V and J ends were trimmed by 1 base and 7 bases, with 11 bases remaining between them. CDR1 is KGHSH, CDR2 LQKENI, per germline. CDR3 length: 14 amino acids. CDR3 residues: CASSPRAEGNTIYF. CDR3 coding DNA: TGTGCCAGCTCACCACGAGCTGAGGGGAACACCATATATTTT. Full variable domain (rest looked up from reference TRBV18 and TRBJ1-3): NAGVMQNPRHLVRRRGQEARLRCSPMKGHSHVYWYRQLPEEGLKFMVYLQKENIIDESGMPKERFSAEFPKEGPSILRIQQVVRGDSAAYFCASSPRAEGNTIYFGEGSWLTVV.

This sequence joins TRBV28 and TRBJ1-1; D is uncertain. Trimming left V 5 bases short and J 0 bases short, with 13 bases between. The CDR3 runs 15 residues. CDR1 and CDR2 (germline): MDHEN, SYDVKM. CDR3 nucleotides: TGTGCCAGCAGTCGGACTGACGACCTGAACACTGAAGCTTTCTTT. As protein: CASSRTDDLNTEAFF.

The chain employs TRBV7-8 and TRBJ2-1, with D perhaps matching TRBD2 (6 bases). Trimming took 5 bases from V and 6 from J, leaving 20 bases between them. This CDR3 contains 16 residues. CDR1 and CDR2 (germline): SGHVS, FQNEAQ. CDR3 protein: CASSPLTAGSPNEQFF. In DNA form, the CDR3 reads TGTGCCAGCAGCCCACTAACCGCCGGGAGTCCCAATGAGCAGTTCTTC.

This chain connects TRBV27 to TRBJ2-1; TRBD1 matches at 10 bases. V dropped 5 bases and J dropped 7; count of bases not matched to a gene: 8. This CDR3 comprises 15 residues. Germline CDR1 and CDR2: MNHEY and SMNVEV (reference sequence). The DNA of the CDR3 is TGTGCCAGCAGTATGGGGACAGGGGTACGAAATGAGCAGTTCTTC. It encodes CASSMGTGVRNEQFF.

The V gene is TRBV14, the J gene TRBJ2-5; D gene uncertain. CDR1 is SGHDN and CDR2 is FVKESK in the germline V gene. Deletions cut 6 bases from V and 9 bases from J, with 14 bases between. The CDR3 is 12 residues long. CDR3: CASSIRPGAQYF. Here the CDR3 DNA reads TGTGCCAGCAGTATCCGACCCGGAGCCCAGTACTTC.

CDR3 DNA: TGTGCCACCAGTGACTGGGGACGGGACTATGGCTACACCTTC. This codes for CATSDWGRDYGYTF. The rearrangement links TRBV24-1 to TRBJ1-2; maybe TRBD1 (5 bases). Germline CDR1 reads KGHDR; CDR2 reads SFDVKD. This CDR3 is built from 14 residues. V lost 4 bases to trimming and J lost 3 bases, with 11 bases between them.

This clone was seen once. This sequence joins TRBV6-5 and TRBJ1-5; the D gene is possibly TRBD1 (5 bases). The CDR3 totals 13 residues. Trimming left V 0 bases short and J 6 bases short, with 6 bases between. The germline gives CDR1 MNHEY, CDR2 SVGAGI. The CDR3 coding sequence is TGTGCCAGCAGTTACTCGGGGGTTCAGCCCCAGCATTTT. Its translation: CASSYSGVQPQHF.

The chain joins TRBV18 to TRBJ2-7; D ambiguous. The CDR3 totals 14 residues. Germline CDR1 and CDR2: KGHSH and LQKENI. Deletions cut 3 bases from V and 4 bases from J, with 13 bases between. CDR3 residues: CASSPSPDQYEQYF. CDR3 coding DNA: TGTGCCAGCTCACCTAGTCCCGACCAATACGAGCAGTACTTC.

This clone was seen once. The chain couples TRBV5-4 to TRBJ1-2, with 12 bases that match TRBD1. Per germline, CDR1 SGHNT and CDR2 YYREEE (reference sequence). Trimming took 4 bases from V and 7 from J; bases not matched to a gene: 23. The CDR3 has 20 amino acids. The CDR3 nucleotides read TGTGCCAGCAGCCCGAAGACCCCAGGGACAGGGGGCTCCTATACGGGTGGCTACACCTTC. It encodes CASSPKTPGTGGSYTGGYTF.

This sequence joins TRBV5-6 and TRBJ1-1, with D uncertain. Germline CDR1 is SGHDT and CDR2 is YYEEEE. V lost 7 bases, J lost 2 bases, and 12 bases lay in between. CDR3 length equals 13 residues. CDR3 residues: CASLEEPNTEAFF. CDR3 DNA: TGTGCCAGCCTAGAGGAGCCCAACACTGAAGCTTTCTTT.

This clone was detected only a few times. J is TRBJ2-1 and V is TRBV6-5; 9 bases are shared with TRBD2. Trimming at V came to 6 bases and at J to 2 bases, leaving 5 bases not matched to a gene. The CDR3 spans 15 residues. Germline V gene lookup returns CDR1 MNHEY and CDR2 SVGAGI. The CDR3 spells CASSPGTSTYNEQFF. In DNA form, the CDR3 reads TGTGCCAGCAGCCCGGGGACTAGCACCTACAATGAGCAGTTCTTC.

A few counts support this clone. V usage is TRBV3-1 (or the pseudogene TRBV3-2) and J usage is TRBJ2-3; a possible D gene is TRBD2 (7 bases). Trimming cost V 4 bases and J 3 bases, with 17 bases left between them. The length of the CDR3 is 16 residues. Germline lookup yields CDR1 LGHDT and CDR2 YNNKEL (reference sequence). The CDR3 nucleotides are TGTGCCAGCAGCCGCCGAGGGGGGGTAGGAACAGATACGCAGTATTTT. It is translated as CASSRRGGVGTDTQYF.

This clone was found a few times. A read error may produce the germline difference seen at one junction end. J is TRBJ1-5 and V is TRBV25-1; D is possibly TRBD1 (6 bases). The V gene's germline CDR1 is MGHDK and CDR2 SYGVNS. CDR3 length: 15 residues. CDR3 amino acids: CASSPPGQPPGAGDF. CDR3 bases: TGTGCCAGCAGCCCCCCGGGACAACCGCCGGGCGCTGGCGATTTT.

The genes are TRBV7-6 and TRBJ1-2, with D unclear. V was pared by 5 bases and J by 2 bases, with 15 bases between. Germline V gives CDR1 SGHVS, CDR2 FNYEAQ. This CDR3 is 15 amino acids long. The CDR3 DNA follows: TGTGCCAGCAGCCCGGGTTTAACGGACAACTATGGCTACACCTTC. Encoded protein: CASSPGLTDNYGYTF.

This rearrangement joins TRBV7-8 to TRBJ1-6; 9 positions agree with TRBD1. The ends lost 1 base at V and 7 bases at J; junction bases unmatched: 8. The CDR3 contains 17 residues. CDR1 and CDR2 (germline): SGHVS, FQNEAQ. The CDR3 DNA is TGTGCCAGCAGCTTAGTAGACAGGGGGTTAGGGAATTCACCCCTCCACTTT. Translating gives CASSLVDRGLGNSPLHF.

The genes are TRBV7-8 and TRBJ1-3; TRBD1 is a possible D gene (5 bases). V was clipped by 3 bases and J by 1 base, with 10 bases between them. CDR1 is SGHVS, CDR2 FQNEAQ, per germline. CDR3 length: 15 residues. CDR3 loop: CASSLGRASGNTIYF. The CDR3 DNA sequence: TGTGCCAGCAGCTTGGGCAGGGCGTCTGGAAACACCATATATTTT. The full variable domain, with the rest looked up from reference TRBV7-8 and TRBJ1-3, is GAGVSQSPRYKVAKRGQDVALRCDPISGHVSLFWYQQALGQGPEFLTYFQNEAQLDKSGLPSDRFFAERPEGSVSTLKIQRTQQEDSAVYLCASSLGRASGNTIYFGEGSWLTVV.

This clone was detected many times. The chain has TRBV19 and TRBJ1-6; TRBD1 aligns across 7 bases. V shed 5 bases and J 10 bases; nucleotides not matched to a gene: 5. Germline V gene lookup returns CDR1 LNHDA and CDR2 SQIVND (reference sequence). The CDR3 totals 13 residues. The CDR3 nucleotides read TGTGCCAGTAGTGCCCACAGGGGCTCACCCCTCCACTTT. Protein sequence: CASSAHRGSPLHF.